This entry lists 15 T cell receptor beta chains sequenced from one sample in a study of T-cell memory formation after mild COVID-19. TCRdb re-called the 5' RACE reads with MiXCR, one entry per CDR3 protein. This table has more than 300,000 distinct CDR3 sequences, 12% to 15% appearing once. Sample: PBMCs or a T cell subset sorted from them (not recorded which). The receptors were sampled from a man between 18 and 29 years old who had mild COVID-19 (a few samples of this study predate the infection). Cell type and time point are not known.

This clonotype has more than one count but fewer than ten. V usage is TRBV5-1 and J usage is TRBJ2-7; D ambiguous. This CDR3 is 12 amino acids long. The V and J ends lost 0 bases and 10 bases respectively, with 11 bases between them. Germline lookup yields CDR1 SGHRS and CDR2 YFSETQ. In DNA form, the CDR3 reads TGCGCCAGCAGCTTGGCGCATGATGCACAGTACTTC. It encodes CASSLAHDAQYF.

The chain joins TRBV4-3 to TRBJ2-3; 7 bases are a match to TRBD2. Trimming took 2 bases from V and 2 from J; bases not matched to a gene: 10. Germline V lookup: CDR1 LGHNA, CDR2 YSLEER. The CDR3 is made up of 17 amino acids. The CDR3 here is CASSQRPSGASTDTQYF. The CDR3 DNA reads TGCGCCAGCAGCCAACGGCCCAGCGGGGCTTCCACAGATACGCAGTATTTT.

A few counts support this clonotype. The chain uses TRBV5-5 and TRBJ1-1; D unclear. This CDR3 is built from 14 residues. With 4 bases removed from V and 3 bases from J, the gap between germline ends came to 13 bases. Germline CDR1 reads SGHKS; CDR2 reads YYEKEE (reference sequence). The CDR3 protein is CASSPRVSDTEAFF. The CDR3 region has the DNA TGTGCCAGCAGCCCCCGGGTTTCGGACACTGAAGCTTTCTTT.

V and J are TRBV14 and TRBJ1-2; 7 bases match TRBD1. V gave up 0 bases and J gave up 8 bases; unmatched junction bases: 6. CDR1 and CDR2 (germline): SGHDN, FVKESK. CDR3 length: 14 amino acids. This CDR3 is CASSQDLGGWGYTF. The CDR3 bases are TGTGCCAGCAGCCAAGATTTAGGGGGCTGGGGCTACACCTTC. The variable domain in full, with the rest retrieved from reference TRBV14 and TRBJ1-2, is EAGVTQFPSHSVIEKGQTVTLRCDPISGHDNLYWYRRVMGKEIKFLLHFVKESKQDESGMPNNRFLAERTGGTYSTLKVQPAELEDSGVYFCASSQDLGGWGYTFGSGTRLTVV.

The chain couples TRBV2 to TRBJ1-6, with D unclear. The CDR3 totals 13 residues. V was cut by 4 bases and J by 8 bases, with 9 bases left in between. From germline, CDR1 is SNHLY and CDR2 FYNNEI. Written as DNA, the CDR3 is TGTGCCAGCAGTGCGGAAAGTTATTCACCCCTCCACTTT. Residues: CASSAESYSPLHF.

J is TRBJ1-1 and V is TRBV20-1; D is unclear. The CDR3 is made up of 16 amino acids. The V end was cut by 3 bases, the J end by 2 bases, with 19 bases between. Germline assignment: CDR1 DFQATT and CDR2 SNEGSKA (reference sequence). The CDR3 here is CSASNVGASSNTEAFF. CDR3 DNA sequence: TGCAGTGCTAGTAACGTGGGAGCGTCCTCAAACACTGAAGCTTTCTTT.

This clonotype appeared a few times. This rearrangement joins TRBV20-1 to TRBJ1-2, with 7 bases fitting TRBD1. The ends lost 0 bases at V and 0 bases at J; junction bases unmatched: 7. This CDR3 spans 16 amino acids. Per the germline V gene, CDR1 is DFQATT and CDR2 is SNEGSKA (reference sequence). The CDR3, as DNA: TGCAGTGCTAGAGATGACAGGGTAAAGGCTAACTATGGCTACACCTTC. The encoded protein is CSARDDRVKANYGYTF.

CDR3 nucleotide sequence: TGTGCCAGCAGAAAAGGGACAGGGGGCGCAGATACGCAGTATTTT. Its protein product is CASRKGTGGADTQYF. The chain is built from TRBV11-2 and TRBJ2-3; 12 bases line up with TRBD1. Trimming cost V 6 bases and J 4 bases; bases outside gene matches: 5. Germline V gene sequence: CDR1 SGHAT, CDR2 FQNNGV. The CDR3 is 15 residues long.

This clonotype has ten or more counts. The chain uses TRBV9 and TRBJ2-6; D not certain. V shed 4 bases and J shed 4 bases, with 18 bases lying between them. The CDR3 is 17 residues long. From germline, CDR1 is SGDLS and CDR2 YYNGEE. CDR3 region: CASSTRTLRSGANVLTF. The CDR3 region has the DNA TGTGCCAGCAGCACCAGGACCCTAAGGTCCGGGGCCAACGTCCTGACTTTC.

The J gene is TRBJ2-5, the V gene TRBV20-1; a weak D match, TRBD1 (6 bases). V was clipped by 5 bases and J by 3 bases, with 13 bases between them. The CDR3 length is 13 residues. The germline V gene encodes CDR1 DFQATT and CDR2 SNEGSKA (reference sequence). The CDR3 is CSAFHRAEETQYF. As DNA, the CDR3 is TGCAGTGCTTTCCACAGGGCTGAAGAGACCCAGTACTTC.

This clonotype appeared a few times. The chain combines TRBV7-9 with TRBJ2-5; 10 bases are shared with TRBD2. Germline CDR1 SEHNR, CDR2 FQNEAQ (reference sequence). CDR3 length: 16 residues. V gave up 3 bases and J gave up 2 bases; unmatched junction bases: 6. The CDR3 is CASSFVSGGGQETQYF. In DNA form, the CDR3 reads TGTGCCAGCAGCTTTGTCAGCGGGGGGGGTCAAGAGACCCAGTACTTC.

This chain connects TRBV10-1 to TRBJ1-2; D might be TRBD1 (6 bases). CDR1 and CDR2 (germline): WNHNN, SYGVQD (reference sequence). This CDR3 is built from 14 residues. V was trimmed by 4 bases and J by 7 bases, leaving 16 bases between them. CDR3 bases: TGCGCCAGCAGTGCATCTACAGGGTCCTTTGGCTACACCTTC. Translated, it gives CASSASTGSFGYTF.

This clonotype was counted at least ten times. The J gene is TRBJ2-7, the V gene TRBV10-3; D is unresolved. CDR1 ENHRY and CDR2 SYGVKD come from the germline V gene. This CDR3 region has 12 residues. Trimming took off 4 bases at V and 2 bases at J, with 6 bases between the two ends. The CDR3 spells CAISAGAYEQYF. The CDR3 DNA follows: TGTGCCATCAGTGCTGGGGCCTACGAGCAGTACTTC.

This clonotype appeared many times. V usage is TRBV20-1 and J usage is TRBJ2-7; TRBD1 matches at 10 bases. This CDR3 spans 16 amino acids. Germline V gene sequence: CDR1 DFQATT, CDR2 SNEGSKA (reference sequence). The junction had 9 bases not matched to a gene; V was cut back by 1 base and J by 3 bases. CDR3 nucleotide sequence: TGCAGTGCTAGAGGTACGGGACAGGGGTCCCTCTACGAGCAGTACGTC. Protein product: CSARGTGQGSLYEQYV.

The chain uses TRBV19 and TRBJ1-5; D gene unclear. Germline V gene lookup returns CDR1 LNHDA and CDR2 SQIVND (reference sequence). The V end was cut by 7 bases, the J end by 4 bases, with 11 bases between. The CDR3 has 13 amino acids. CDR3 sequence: CASNRRLNQPQHF. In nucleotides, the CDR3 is TGTGCCAGTAATAGACGGCTTAATCAGCCCCAGCATTTT.